This TCR beta chain was obtained from a study of blood T cell repertoires in COVID-19. Background on the study: There were acute and convalescent COVID-19 samples, and they came from the United States, Italy and Spain. Sample material is recorded as cDNA or gDNA derived from T cells, B-cell-depleted T cells, or PBMCs.

Only a few counts were recorded for this clone. CDR1 is MNHEY and CDR2 is SVGAGI in the germline V gene. The CDR3 runs 13 residues. V dropped 6 bases and J dropped 5 bases, with 13 bases sitting between them. How the authors handled the data: Reference gene primers were amplified, and this amplification served to estimate nucleated cell counts. The table came from immunoSEQ multiplex PCR; TCRdb's copy has only in-frame clones and leaves some out. The V and J calls and clone size are taken from that table; D and trimming were inferred from the DNA. The repertoire consists of about 210,000 clones, with 83% occurring once and the leading ten covering roughly 2.6%.

Sequencing input: peripheral blood. The sequence was collected from a woman in her thirties or forties with active or convalescent COVID-19. This chain links TRBV6-5 with TRBJ1-2, with a possible D match to TRBD1 (5 bases). In nucleotides, the CDR3 is TGTGCCAGCAGGGAGACAGCGAGGTATGGCTACACCTTC. This translates into CASRETARYGYTF.